This T cell receptor (beta chain) was observed in a study of OX40 agonist ivuxolimab in advanced cancers. Trimming removed 6 bases from V and 3 bases from J; junction bases left unmatched: 4. The CDR3 extends over 13 amino acids. The germline CDR1 and CDR2 sequences are SNHLY and FYNNEI. Produced via immunoSEQ multiplex PCR; TCRdb's table is partial and in-frame only. Seen here are fewer than 110,000 clones, around 93% observed once, and the top ten hold roughly 1.3%. The sequence was obtained from an adult with an advanced solid tumor such as melanoma, head and neck, liver or kidney cancer. The material sequenced was CD4+ or CD8+ T cells sorted from blood, taken in a trial of the OX40 agonist ivuxolimab. The rearrangement links TRBV2 to TRBJ1-2, with 7 bases lining up with TRBD1. The CDR3 loop is CASRLGTDYGYTF. DNA of the CDR3: TGTGCCAGCAGGCTCGGGACAGACTATGGCTACACCTTC.